These T cell receptor beta chains were read from a single sample in a study of blood T cells in healthy people across ages. TCRdb used MiXCR to reprocess the 5' RACE reads, holding one entry per CDR3 protein. The sample has about 1.1 million distinct CDR3 sequences, less than 45% seen once. Sequencing was performed on blood. The receptors originated from a man aged 18 to 29 in good health. Each CDR3 is given with its conserved first and last residue. Fields, in order: V gene, J gene, CDR3 protein.

TRBV11-2	TRBJ2-3	CASSPYADTQYF
TRBV29-1	TRBJ1-1	CSARKGENTEAFF
TRBV27	TRBJ1-5	CASSKLGGGINQPQHF
TRBV7-9	TRBJ1-1	CASSLSIPGSSEAFF
TRBV5-1	TRBJ1-1	CASSLRPSGSSTEAFF
TRBV3-1	TRBJ1-2	CASSQGYRGGYTF
TRBV5-5	TRBJ2-3	CASSLPLLTDTQYF
TRBV10-3	TRBJ1-2	CAISEDPNYGYTF
TRBV10-3	TRBJ2-1	CAITGTGGNNEQFF
TRBV29-1	TRBJ1-4	CSVEGGSAEKLFF
TRBV18	TRBJ1-1	CASSPLRETEAFF
TRBV5-1	TRBJ2-5	CASSPETGILETQYF
TRBV3-1	TRBJ1-2	CASSHVGGRHLFNYGYTF
TRBV3-1	TRBJ2-7	CASSPVAGSSYEQYF
TRBV7-9	TRBJ1-1	CASSLTEAFF
TRBV10-3	TRBJ2-2	CAISVAGDGELFF
TRBV4-2	TRBJ1-2	CASSQEPLNLRSYGYTF
TRBV18	TRBJ1-5	CASPPPKVHQPQHF
TRBV5-1	TRBJ2-5	CASSLAAQETQYF
TRBV6-5	TRBJ2-3	CASARGPLTDTQYF